The rows below give T cell receptor beta chains drawn from one sample of a study of blood T cell repertoires in COVID-19. Assay used: immunoSEQ multiplex PCR; TCRdb lists only in-frame clones, some missing. The repertoire has 120,000 to 150,000 clones, roughly 88% of them found once; the top ten carry approximately 7.1%. The sequenced sample was peripheral blood. The receptors stem from a woman aged 50 to 60 in a cohort sampled during active or convalescent COVID-19. CDR3s include the opening cysteine and the closing phenylalanine or tryptophan. D genes are given only for firm matches. Size tells how often a clone was seen (once, few, many) or the class of an expanded clone, and some rows leave it out.

CDR3 | DNA | D | V | length | J | size
CASSYGGTNQPQHF | TGTGCCAGCAGTTACGGGGGCACCAATCAGCCCCAGCATTTT | . | TRBV6-5 | 14 | TRBJ1-5 | .
CASSYGQGPNQPQHF | TGTGCCAGCAGTTACGGACAGGGGCCCAATCAGCCCCAGCATTTT | TRBD1 | TRBV6-5 | 15 | TRBJ1-5 | few
CASSLQDRLPTQYF | TGTGCCAGCAGCTTGCAGGACAGGCTCCCGACCCAGTACTTC | TRBD1 | TRBV7-2 | 14 | TRBJ2-5 | .
CASSQEWPGNTEAFF | TGCGCCAGCAGCCAAGAGTGGCCAGGGAACACTGAAGCTTTCTTT | . | TRBV4-3 | 15 | TRBJ1-1 | few
CASSPLARSSYNEQFF | TGCGCCAGCAGCCCTCTAGCGAGGAGCTCCTACAATGAGCAGTTCTTC | . | TRBV4-1 | 16 | TRBJ2-1 | few
CASSSLISGGASEQFF | TGCGCCAGCAGCTCCTTAATTAGCGGGGGGGCGAGCGAGCAGTTCTTC | TRBD2 | TRBV5-1 | 16 | TRBJ2-1 | .
CASSRTYGTGQPQHF | TGCGCCAGCAGCCGAACCTACGGTACGGGGCAGCCCCAGCATTTT | . | TRBV5-1 | 15 | TRBJ1-5 | few
CASSLDNDYGYTF | TGTGCCAGCAGCTTAGATAATGACTATGGCTACACCTTC | . | TRBV11-2 | 13 | TRBJ1-2 | .
CASNGGATTEAFF | TGTGCCAGCAATGGAGGGGCGACCACTGAAGCTTTCTTT | . | TRBV21-1 | 13 | TRBJ1-1 | .
CSASLAGGPGYEQYF | TGCAGTGCTAGTCTGGCGGGGGGGCCTGGGTACGAGCAGTACTTC | TRBD2 | TRBV20-1 | 15 | TRBJ2-7 | .
CAIGRGSVESPLHF | TGTGCCATAGGGCGGGGTAGCGTAGAATCACCCCTCCACTTT | . | TRBV6-5 | 14 | TRBJ1-6 | .
CASSLGGVSYNEQFF | TGTGCCAGCAGCTTAGGCGGGGTGTCCTACAATGAGCAGTTCTTC | . | TRBV11-3 | 15 | TRBJ2-1 | .
CASSQETLITGEAFF | TGCGCCAGCAGCCAAGAGACCCTCATTACGGGTGAAGCTTTCTTT | . | TRBV4-1 | 15 | TRBJ1-1 | .
CASSLTGKETQYF | TGTGCCAGCAGCCTGACAGGGAAGGAGACCCAGTACTTC | TRBD1 | TRBV7-3 | 13 | TRBJ2-5 | .
CASSSGQRGWDSPLHF | TGTGCCAGTAGTAGCGGACAGCGTGGATGGGATTCACCCCTCCACTTT | . | TRBV19 | 16 | TRBJ1-6 | .
CASSQAGSRGETQYF | TGTGCCAGCAGCCAGGCCGGGTCCCGGGGAGAGACCCAGTACTTC | . | TRBV3-1/TRBV3-2 | 15 | TRBJ2-5 | .
CASSEAREDGNTIYF | TGCGCCAGCAGTGAGGCCAGAGAGGATGGAAACACCATATATTTT | . | TRBV10-2 | 15 | TRBJ1-3 | .
CASSLTGGSGELFF | TGTGCCAGCAGCTTGACAGGGGGCTCCGGGGAGCTGTTTTTT | TRBD1 | TRBV7-2 | 14 | TRBJ2-2 | medium-sized
CASSLFPGQGVEKLFF | TGCGCCAGCAGCTTGTTTCCGGGACAGGGAGTAGAAAAACTGTTTTTT | TRBD1 | TRBV5-1 | 16 | TRBJ1-4 | few
CASSPGGRQPQHF | TGTGCCAGCAGCCCAGGGGGCCGGCAGCCCCAGCATTTT | TRBD1 | TRBV12-3/TRBV12-4 | 13 | TRBJ1-5 | once
CASSIAKGSDYGYTF | TGTGCCAGTAGTATAGCCAAAGGGAGCGACTATGGCTACACCTTC | . | TRBV19 | 15 | TRBJ1-2 | .
CASSLGAELEQYF | TGTGCCAGCAGCTTGGGGGCAGAATTGGAGCAGTACTTC | . | TRBV7-8 | 13 | TRBJ2-7 | .
CASSQSLRGLGYTF | TGTGCCAGCAGCCAGTCGCTTCGGGGTTTGGGCTACACCTTC | . | TRBV14 | 14 | TRBJ1-2 | .
CASSLAGDTEAFF | TGCGCCAGCAGCTTGGCAGGTGACACTGAAGCTTTCTTT | . | TRBV5-1 | 13 | TRBJ1-1 | .
CASSLALAGGSQETQYF | TGCGCCAGCAGCTTGGCCCTAGCGGGGGGGAGCCAAGAGACCCAGTACTTC | TRBD2 | TRBV5-1 | 17 | TRBJ2-5 | .
CASSEWTGGYGYTF | TGTGCCAGCAGTGAATGGACAGGGGGCTATGGCTACACCTTC | TRBD1 | TRBV6-1 | 14 | TRBJ1-2 | few
CASSEDRGYNEQYF | TGTGCCAGCAGTGAAGATAGGGGGTACAACGAGCAGTACTTC | . | TRBV2 | 14 | TRBJ2-7 | .
CAIAERQNTEAFF | TGTGCCATCGCGGAAAGGCAGAACACTGAAGCTTTCTTT | . | TRBV10-3 | 13 | TRBJ1-1 | once
CASSLAGRETQYF | TGTGCCAGCAGTTTAGCGGGGCGAGAGACCCAGTACTTC | . | TRBV12-3/TRBV12-4 | 13 | TRBJ2-5 | .
CATSRVSGGSEQYF | TGTGCCACCAGCAGAGTGTCCGGGGGTAGCGAGCAGTACTTC | . | TRBV15 | 14 | TRBJ2-7 | .
CATSGQGSIGELFF | TGTGCCACTTCGGGACAGGGTTCAATCGGGGAGCTGTTTTTT | TRBD1 | TRBV19 | 14 | TRBJ2-2 | few
CASSQDGGISGLYTF | TGTGCCAGCAGCCAAGATGGGGGGATTTCGGGCCTCTACACCTTC | . | TRBV3-1/TRBV3-2 | 15 | TRBJ1-2 | .
CASSHGTGHSPLHF | TGTGCCAGCAGCCACGGGACAGGCCATTCACCCCTCCACTTT | TRBD1 | TRBV3-1/TRBV3-2 | 14 | TRBJ1-6 | .
CASSVSGSHVDEQFF | TGTGCCAGCAGCGTATCGGGATCCCACGTCGATGAGCAGTTCTTC | . | TRBV9 | 15 | TRBJ2-1 | .
CASSLLGQAASPLHF | TGTGCCAGCAGCCTACTGGGACAGGCAGCTTCACCCCTCCACTTT | TRBD1 | TRBV7-2 | 15 | TRBJ1-6 | .
CASSLVNGGVPGELFF | TGTGCCAGCAGCTTAGTCAACGGGGGGGTACCCGGGGAGCTGTTTTTT | TRBD2 | TRBV7-6 | 16 | TRBJ2-2 | .
CAWRTTGGPFEKLFF | TGTGCCTGGAGGACTACAGGGGGGCCCTTTGAAAAACTGTTTTTT | TRBD1 | TRBV30 | 15 | TRBJ1-4 | .
CASSQALREANEQFF | TGTGCCAGCAGCCAAGCCCTCCGGGAGGCCAATGAGCAGTTCTTC | TRBD2 | TRBV3-1/TRBV3-2 | 15 | TRBJ2-1 | once
CATLTGKSTDTQYF | TGTGCCACTTTGACGGGGAAAAGCACAGATACGCAGTATTTT | . | TRBV10-3 | 14 | TRBJ2-3 | .
CATSDLDGEAFF | TGTGCCACCAGTGATTTGGACGGGGAAGCTTTCTTT | . | TRBV24-1 | 12 | TRBJ1-1 | .
CASTEGGTAVSEKLFF | TGTGCCAGTACCGAGGGAGGGACGGCGGTTTCTGAAAAACTGTTTTTT | . | TRBV19 | 16 | TRBJ1-4 | .
CAISEPPNRGNEQFF | TGTGCCATCAGTGAGCCGCCTAACAGGGGTAATGAGCAGTTCTTC | TRBD1 | TRBV10-3 | 15 | TRBJ2-1 | few
CASSESWSLANTGELFF | TGCGCCAGCAGTGAGTCGTGGAGTCTAGCGAACACCGGGGAGCTGTTTTTT | . | TRBV10-1 | 17 | TRBJ2-2 | .
CASTFEDHSYNEQFF | TGTGCCAGCACCTTCGAGGATCACTCCTACAATGAGCAGTTCTTC | . | TRBV2 | 15 | TRBJ2-1 | .
CASSQGTSGRDEQYF | TGCGCCAGCAGCCAGGGGACTAGCGGGAGGGACGAGCAGTACTTC | TRBD2 | TRBV4-3 | 15 | TRBJ2-7 | .
CASSPRDRVSGYTF | TGTGCCAGCAGCCCCCGGGACAGGGTGTCCGGCTACACCTTC | TRBD1 | TRBV3-1/TRBV3-2 | 14 | TRBJ1-2 | .
CATSRGEPGQGALNTEAFF | TGTGCCACCAGCAGAGGTGAACCGGGACAGGGGGCCTTGAACACTGAAGCTTTCTTT | TRBD1 | TRBV15 | 19 | TRBJ1-1 | .
CATSDSGGRNYGYTF | TGTGCCACCAGTGACTCGGGGGGGCGTAACTATGGCTACACCTTC | . | TRBV24-1 | 15 | TRBJ1-2 | .
CASSMGLAGASDTQYF | TGTGCCAGTAGTATGGGACTAGCGGGGGCCTCAGATACGCAGTATTTT | TRBD2 | TRBV19 | 16 | TRBJ2-3 | few
CASSLSLMGRRETQYF | TGTGCCAGCAGCTTGAGCCTTATGGGTAGGAGGGAGACCCAGTACTTC | . | TRBV5-8 | 16 | TRBJ2-5 | .
CAIRGGVSNTEAFF | TGTGCCATCAGGGGAGGTGTCTCGAACACTGAAGCTTTCTTT | . | TRBV10-3 | 14 | TRBJ1-1 | .
CASSLGTSAGELFF | TGTGCCAGCAGCTTGGGTACTAGCGCCGGGGAGCTGTTTTTT | TRBD2 | TRBV7-2 | 14 | TRBJ2-2 | .